Each of the 9 T cell receptor beta chains below was sequenced from the same sample in a study of blood T cells in healthy people across ages. Using a J-beta primer mix together with a sample-barcoded 5' primer, a second PCR was run for roughly 7 to 12 cycles. Each CDR3 protein is one row after TCRdb ran MiXCR on the 5' RACE reads. The table has about 1.5 million distinct CDR3 sequences, approximately 42% seen once; the top ten hold roughly 3.7%. Sequenced: blood. Every receptor here comes from a woman in her late teens or twenties in good health.

Comment on this clonotype: This sequence may be a read error, since a much larger clone differs from it by one base. The CDR3 DNA reads as TGCAGCGTTGAAGGGCCTAACACAGATGCGCAGTATTTT. Residues: CSVEGPNTDAQYF. The chain has TRBV29-1 and TRBJ2-3, with D unclear. The CDR3 is 13 residues long. The germline gives CDR1 SQVTM, CDR2 ANQGSEA.

This clonotype was seen a few times. The rearrangement links TRBV18 to TRBJ2-1; TRBD2 agrees at 11 bases. The CDR3 contains 17 residues. The junction had 13 bases not matched to a gene; V was cut back by 4 bases and J by 8 bases. In germline, CDR1 is KGHSH, CDR2 LQKENI. CDR3 DNA sequence: TGTGCCAGCTCACGGTTAGCGGGAGGGCCTTACGAGCATGAGCAGTTCTTC. Protein product: CASSRLAGGPYEHEQFF.

Only a few counts were recorded for this clonotype. The chain employs TRBV6-1 and TRBJ1-3, with D maybe TRBD1 (5 bases). The CDR3 has 16 amino acids. The V gene's germline CDR1 is MNHNS and CDR2 SASEGT. Trimming pared 1 base from V and 0 bases from J, leaving 10 bases between. The CDR3 nucleotides read TGTGCCAGCAGTGAAGATTGGGGCCCCTCTGGAAACACCATATATTTT. It is translated as CASSEDWGPSGNTIYF.

This clonotype was recorded a few times. The V call is TRBV6-2 or TRBV6-3, the J call TRBJ2-7; weak D call: TRBD1 (6 bases). Trimming stripped 6 bases from V and 0 bases from J, with 12 bases between. Germline-derived CDR1 and CDR2 are MNHEY and SVGEGT. This CDR3 contains 14 residues. The CDR3 protein is CASRYRDTSYEQYF. The CDR3, as DNA: TGTGCCAGCAGATACCGGGACACCTCCTACGAGCAGTACTTC.

This clonotype appeared a few times. The rearrangement uses TRBV7-9 and TRBJ2-1, with 9 bases aligning to TRBD1. V shed 5 bases, J shed 5 bases, and the junction held 4 bases outside the gene matches. CDR1 SEHNR and CDR2 FQNEAQ come from the germline V gene (reference sequence). This CDR3 region has 14 residues. The CDR3 spells CASSRGTGNNEQFF. DNA for the CDR3: TGTGCCAGCAGCCGAGGGACAGGGAACAATGAGCAGTTCTTC.

The V gene is TRBV27, the J gene TRBJ1-2; the D gene is possibly TRBD1 (6 bases). The CDR3 sequence is 13 residues long. Germline CDR1 MNHEY, CDR2 SMNVEV (reference sequence). Trimming shortened V by 4 bases and J by 10 bases, and 16 bases separated the two germline ends. The CDR3 loop is CASSSNRASFYTF. The DNA for the CDR3 is TGTGCCAGCAGTTCCAACAGGGCGTCATTCTACACCTTC.

This clonotype was seen a handful of times. The gene calls are TRBV4-2 and TRBJ2-1; 7 nucleotides agree with TRBD2. The J call may be wrong; the DNA end is better matched by TRBJ2-7. Germline-derived CDR1 and CDR2 are LGHNA and YNFKEQ. The CDR3 contains 16 residues. The CDR3 loop is CASSQESLASYNEQYF. The CDR3 DNA is TGTGCCAGCAGCCAAGAATCACTAGCGAGTTACAATGAGCAGTACTTC.

The chain joins TRBV29-1 to TRBJ1-1; tentatively, D is TRBD1 (5 bases). CDR1 and CDR2 (germline): SQVTM, ANQGSEA. The CDR3 is 14 amino acids. V was cut by 1 base and J by 7 bases, with 16 bases left in between. The CDR3 coding sequence is TGCAGCGTTGAAGGGGACGGAGTAAGCGTTGAAGCTTTCTTT. Translated: CSVEGDGVSVEAFF. The variable domain in full, with the rest retrieved from reference TRBV29-1 and TRBJ1-1, is SAVISQKPSRDICQRGTSLTIQCQVDSQVTMMFWYRQQPGQSLTLIATANQGSEATYESGFVIDKFPISRPNLTFSTLTVSNMSPEDSSIYLCSVEGDGVSVEAFFGQGTRLTVV.

CDR3 in amino acids: CASSYLNTGMEAFF. The CDR3 nucleotides read TGTGCCAGCAGTTACTTGAACACAGGGATGGAAGCTTTCTTT. This sequence joins TRBV6-6 and TRBJ1-1; tentatively, D is TRBD1 (6 bases). From germline, CDR1 is MNHNY and CDR2 SVGAGI (reference sequence). With 1 base removed from V and 8 bases from J, the gap between germline ends came to 14 bases. The length of the CDR3 is 14 residues.